The rows below give T cell receptor beta chains drawn from one sample of a study of OX40 agonist ivuxolimab in advanced cancers. Repertoires were generated with immunoSEQ multiplex PCR, while TCRdb's copy carries only in-frame clones and drops some. The data show about 34,000 clones, with around 83% seen just once and 20% held by the top ten. The starting material was CD4+ or CD8+ T cells sorted from blood, obtained in a trial of the OX40 agonist ivuxolimab. These receptors were taken from an adult with an advanced solid tumor such as melanoma, head and neck, liver or kidney cancer. CDR3s include the opening cysteine and the closing phenylalanine or tryptophan. Each record gives: D gene, CDR3 length, J gene, V gene, CDR3 protein, CDR3 DNA. The D gene is left open where the match is weak.

.,14,TRBJ2-2,TRBV7-6,CASSPRGTTGELFF,TGTGCCAGCAGCCCTAGAGGGACGACCGGGGAGCTGTTTTTT
.,17,TRBJ2-1,TRBV6-4,CASSLGQGIGSYNEQFF,TGTGCCAGCAGTTTAGGCCAGGGGATAGGCTCCTACAATGAGCAGTTCTTC
TRBD2,16,TRBJ2-3,TRBV9,CASSVIGGGAGDTQYF,TGTGCCAGCAGCGTAATCGGCGGGGGGGCAGGTGATACGCAGTATTTT
.,13,TRBJ1-1,TRBV7-8,CASSSAIRREAFF,TGTGCCAGCAGCTCCGCGATCCGAAGGGAAGCTTTCTTT
.,17,TRBJ1-6,TRBV5-1,CASSLGWDGSYNSPLHF,TGCGCCAGCAGCTTGGGGTGGGACGGCTCCTATAATTCACCCCTCCACTTT
.,15,TRBJ1-2,TRBV27,CASSLLADPNYGYTF,TGTGCCAGCAGTTTATTGGCTGATCCGAACTATGGCTACACCTTC
.,12,TRBJ1-4,TRBV7-9,CASSLGYEKLFF,TGTGCCAGCAGCTTAGGGTATGAAAAACTGTTTTTT
TRBD1,14,TRBJ1-1,TRBV9,CASSEQGSNTEAFF,TGTGCCAGCAGCGAACAGGGGTCTAACACTGAAGCTTTCTTT
.,17,TRBJ1-3,TRBV7-9,CASSLDIRGSSGNTIYF,TGTGCCAGCAGCTTAGATATCCGGGGCTCCTCTGGAAACACCATATATTTT
.,16,TRBJ2-3,TRBV7-2,CASSLGPGGPTDTQYF,TGTGCCAGCAGCTTAGGACCCGGGGGGCCCACAGATACGCAGTATTTT